The next 20 T cell receptor beta chains were all read from a single sample in a study of shared clonotypes between healthy human individuals. Measured with immunoSEQ multiplex PCR; TCRdb has only the in-frame clones, and not every one. The data show 2 million to 2.5 million clones, around 93% seen once. The sample comprised naive CD4+ T cells from PBMCs. This sample's subset: CD45RA+ positively selected. The origin of the receptors is a man aged 18 to 29 in good health. Some clones in this sample may be carry-over from other donors' samples.

With respect to this clone: Other DNA sequences from this sample encode an identical CDR3 as well. V gene TRBV18 combines with J gene TRBJ1-1, with a possible D match to TRBD1 (5 bases). Germline lookup yields CDR1 KGHSH and CDR2 LQKENI. Trimming removed 2 bases from V and 5 bases from J, with 9 bases in between. This CDR3 is built from 13 residues. The CDR3 region is CASSPRGDTEAFF. The CDR3 coding sequence is TGTGCCAGCTCACCAAGAGGGGATACTGAAGCTTTCTTT. The full variable domain, its missing parts supplied by reference TRBV18 and TRBJ1-1, is NAGVMQNPRHLVRRRGQEARLRCSPMKGHSHVYWYRQLPEEGLKFMVYLQKENIIDESGMPKERFSAEFPKEGPSILRIQQVVRGDSAAYFCASSPRGDTEAFFGQGTRLTVV.

The chain carries TRBV5-1 and TRBJ2-2; D is possibly TRBD2 (7 bases). The CDR3 is 16 residues long. V dropped 4 bases and J dropped 0 bases, with 13 bases sitting between them. Germline-derived CDR1 and CDR2 are SGHRS and YFSETQ. In DNA, the CDR3 is TGCGCCAGCAGCGCGGAAGGGGGGGCGAACACCGGGGAGCTGTTTTTT. It is translated as CASSAEGGANTGELFF.

The gene calls are TRBV9 and TRBJ2-3; a weak D match, TRBD1 (6 bases). CDR1 SGDLS and CDR2 YYNGEE come from the germline V gene. CDR3 length: 16 residues. V was clipped by 0 bases and J by 6 bases, with 17 bases between them. The CDR3 DNA follows: TGTGCCAGCAGCGTAGGACAGGCTCCTATAATGGATACGCAGTATTTT. Amino acids: CASSVGQAPIMDTQYF.

This rearrangement joins TRBV28 to TRBJ1-3; possible D gene TRBD1, 6 bases. CDR1 and CDR2 (germline): MDHEN, SYDVKM. V lost 3 bases and J 2 bases, leaving 17 bases between the germline ends. The CDR3 runs to 17 residues. The CDR3 bases are TGTGCCAGCAGTTTCCCCCTCGGACAGCATACTGGAAACACCATATATTTT. This sequence encodes CASSFPLGQHTGNTIYF. Combining the CDR3 with reference TRBV28 and TRBJ1-3 gives the whole variable domain DVKVTQSSRYLVKRTGEKVFLECVQDMDHENMFWYRQDPGLGLRLIYFSYDVKMKEKGDIPEGYSVSREKKERFSLILESASTNQTSMYLCASSFPLGQHTGNTIYFGEGSWLTVV.

This clone is a singleton in its sample. This same CDR3 is encoded by further DNA sequences in the sample. The chain is built from TRBV9 and TRBJ2-3; unclear D gene. Germline V gene data show CDR1 as SGDLS and CDR2 as YYNGEE. V was shortened by 0 bases and J by 3 bases, with 5 bases between the two germline ends. The CDR3 has 13 amino acids. Here the CDR3 DNA reads TGTGCCAGCAGCGTAGCTACGACAGATACGCAGTATTTT. It translates to CASSVATTDTQYF.

This chain joins TRBV10-3 and TRBJ2-7; the match to TRBD1 covers 10 bases. J lost 0 bases, V lost 7 bases, and 6 bases had no gene match. CDR3 length equals 15 residues. Germline assignment: CDR1 ENHRY and CDR2 SYGVKD. The CDR3 DNA reads as TGTGCCATCACCAGTGGACAGGGGGTCTCCTACGAGCAGTACTTC. Translated, it gives CAITSGQGVSYEQYF.

J is TRBJ2-1 and V is TRBV27, with D tentatively TRBD1 or TRBD2 (5 bases each). The CDR3 contains 15 residues. Trimming took off 3 bases at V and 7 bases at J, with 16 bases between the two ends. The V gene's germline CDR1 is MNHEY and CDR2 SMNVEV (reference sequence). The CDR3 here is CASSFEQGVINEQFF. Written as DNA, the CDR3 is TGTGCCAGCAGTTTTGAGCAGGGAGTGATAAATGAGCAGTTCTTC.

The chain has TRBV28 and TRBJ1-5, with 7 positions matching TRBD1. Unmatched junction bases numbered 7, after V lost 6 bases and J lost 2 bases. This CDR3 is 15 amino acids long. Germline-derived CDR1 and CDR2 are MDHEN and SYDVKM. The CDR3 sequence: CASRLQGFGNQPQHF. DNA for the CDR3: TGTGCCAGCAGATTACAGGGGTTTGGCAATCAGCCCCAGCATTTT.

The chain uses TRBV5-6 and TRBJ2-2; TRBD1 aligns across 7 bases. CDR1 and CDR2 (germline): SGHDT, YYEEEE. CDR3 length: 15 residues. V gave up 4 bases and J gave up 8 bases; unmatched junction bases: 11. The CDR3 nucleotides read TGTGCCAGCAGCCAGGGGAAGGGGGCGCAGGGGGAGCTGTTTTTT. It specifies CASSQGKGAQGELFF. The whole variable domain, remainder taken from reference TRBV5-6 and TRBJ2-2, is DAGVTQSPTHLIKTRGQQVTLRCSPKSGHDTVSWYQQALGQGPQFIFQYYEEEERQRGNFPDRFSGHQFPNYSSELNVNALLLGDSALYLCASSQGKGAQGELFFGEGSRLTVL.

The chain combines TRBV5-1 with TRBJ2-5, with no clear D. The CDR3 length is 14 residues. V lost 4 bases to trimming and J lost 2 bases, with 12 bases between them. CDR1 and CDR2 (germline): SGHRS, YFSETQ. The CDR3 sequence is CASSPYAAQETQYF. CDR3 DNA sequence: TGCGCCAGCAGCCCCTACGCGGCACAAGAGACCCAGTACTTC.

CDR3 residues: CASSSGGQYGYTF. The CDR3 DNA follows: TGTGCCAGCAGCTCCGGGGGTCAATATGGCTACACCTTC. The chain couples TRBV6-4 to TRBJ1-2; D possibly corresponds to TRBD1 (5 bases). V lost 6 bases and J lost 5, with 13 bases in between. Germline CDR1 MRHNA, CDR2 SNTAGT. The CDR3 sequence is 13 residues long.

This chain connects TRBV2 to TRBJ1-1, with D unclear. Trimming took 5 bases from V and 3 from J, leaving 10 bases between them. This CDR3 has 13 residues. Germline lookup yields CDR1 SNHLY and CDR2 FYNNEI. The CDR3 nucleotides are TGTGCCAGCAGTAGCGGGATGGACACTGAAGCTTTCTTT. Translation gives CASSSGMDTEAFF.

As regards this clone: At the DNA level, this CDR3 is encoded by other sequences in the same sample as well. The chain is built from TRBV6-5 and TRBJ2-7; D perhaps matches TRBD1 (5 bases). Per the germline V gene, CDR1 is MNHEY and CDR2 is SVGAGI. CDR3 length equals 12 residues. With 5 bases removed from V and 1 base from J, the gap between germline ends came to 6 bases. The CDR3, as DNA: TGTGCCAGCAGTCCAGGGTCCTACGAGCAGTACTTC. It specifies CASSPGSYEQYF.

The rearrangement links TRBV30 to TRBJ1-4; 7 bases line up with TRBD1. CDR3 length equals 15 residues. V trimming: 0 bases; J trimming: 5 bases; junction bases outside the gene matches: 6. Germline V gives CDR1 GTSNPN, CDR2 SVGIG (reference sequence). CDR3 in amino acids: CAWSVGQLQNEKLFF. The CDR3 nucleotides read TGTGCCTGGAGTGTGGGACAGTTACAAAATGAAAAACTGTTTTTT.

The chain uses TRBV18 and TRBJ2-7, with TRBD2 matching over 7 bases. V shed 3 bases and J 2 bases; nucleotides not matched to a gene: 7. The CDR3 covers 15 residues. The germline gives CDR1 KGHSH, CDR2 LQKENI. CDR3 region: CASSPGRGETYEQYF. The CDR3, as DNA: TGTGCCAGCTCACCGGGTCGGGGGGAGACCTACGAGCAGTACTTC. The variable domain in full, with the rest retrieved from reference TRBV18 and TRBJ2-7, is NAGVMQNPRHLVRRRGQEARLRCSPMKGHSHVYWYRQLPEEGLKFMVYLQKENIIDESGMPKERFSAEFPKEGPSILRIQQVVRGDSAAYFCASSPGRGETYEQYFGPGTRLTVT.

This rearrangement joins TRBV5-1 to TRBJ2-7; D may be TRBD1 (6 bases). The CDR3 contains 15 residues. Germline assignment: CDR1 SGHRS and CDR2 YFSETQ. The V gene lost 3 bases and the J gene lost 0 bases, with 13 bases spanning the gap. CDR3 sequence reads: CASSSDGQSSYEQYF. CDR3 coding DNA: TGCGCCAGCAGCTCCGACGGACAGAGCTCCTACGAGCAGTACTTC.

The chain employs TRBV7-2 and TRBJ1-2; D is undetermined. V shed 1 base and J shed 0 bases, with 12 bases lying between them. Germline V lookup: CDR1 SGHTA, CDR2 FQGNSA. CDR3 length: 16 amino acids. The CDR3 bases are TGTGCCAGCAGCTTAGTTAGTAGGGCGGCTAACTATGGCTACACCTTC. Translating it yields CASSLVSRAANYGYTF.

The table lists this clone with a count of one. The sample carries other DNA sequences with the same CDR3. The chain carries TRBV6-1 and TRBJ2-3; D is ambiguous. Trimming shortened V by 2 bases and J by 5 bases, and 2 bases separated the two germline ends. The V gene's germline CDR1 is MNHNS and CDR2 SASEGT. This CDR3 contains 11 residues. CDR3 in DNA: TGTGCCAGCAGTGAACTAGATACGCAGTATTTT. It is translated as CASSELDTQYF.

The chain has TRBV28 and TRBJ1-1; TRBD1 aligns across 8 bases. This CDR3 contains 17 residues. V shed 1 base and J 1 base; nucleotides not matched to a gene: 8. Germline V CDR1 and CDR2: MDHEN, SYDVKM. The chain's CDR3 is CASSLSSRGQGNTEAFF. CDR3 nucleotides: TGTGCCAGCAGTTTATCGTCCCGCGGACAGGGGAACACTGAAGCTTTCTTT.

The chain links TRBV11-2 to TRBJ2-3; TRBD2 aligns across 7 bases. Germline V CDR1 and CDR2: SGHAT, FQNNGV. Trimming cost V 1 base and J 7 bases; bases outside gene matches: 5. The CDR3 extends over 14 amino acids. The CDR3 DNA sequence: TGTGCCAGCAGCTTAGCCACTAGCGCCAATACGCAGTATTTT. Encoded protein: CASSLATSANTQYF.